This section outlines one TCR beta chain sequence together with its context. The germline CDR1 and CDR2 sequences are SGHKS and YYEKEE (reference sequence). V was clipped by 0 bases and J by 8 bases, with 21 bases between them. The CDR3 sequence is 17 residues long. The sample is drawn from a study of blood T cell repertoires in COVID-19. Study information: Samples taken during acute and convalescent COVID-19 were collected in the United States, Italy and Spain.

Data came from immunoSEQ multiplex PCR; TCRdb stores just in-frame clones and leaves some out. The sample includes roughly 320,000 clones, approximately 90% of them seen just once. The genes are TRBV5-5 and TRBJ2-4; a possible D gene is TRBD2 (5 bases). This receptor was taken from a woman between 50 and 59 years old with COVID-19, enrolled during active disease. The sequencing input was peripheral blood. The CDR3 DNA reads as TGTGCCAGCAGCTTGGCGTTTAAGGCCACGGGGTCAGACATTCAGTACTTC. Translated, it gives CASSLAFKATGSDIQYF.